The clone carrying this TCR beta chain appeared once. Its specificity is unknown. Both 60 Vbeta primers and 13 Jbeta primers went into the PCR. Profiling relied on immunoSEQ multiplex PCR, and the TCRdb table lists in-frame clones only, not all of them. The table includes over 95,000 clones, around four fifths detected once. The CDR3 contains 15 residues. In germline, CDR1 is SEHNR, CDR2 FQNEAQ (reference sequence). Trimming removed 3 bases from V and 5 bases from J, with 16 bases in between. The data were taken from a study of cytomegalovirus exposure and HLA in healthy donors. Study-wide points: According to an earlier analysis, most TCR beta V segments yielded productive rearrangements about 87% or about 30% of the time.

Sequenced material: PBMCs. The clonotype comes from a man aged 40-50 years in good health and CMV-seronegative. V usage is TRBV7-9 and J usage is TRBJ2-5; weak D call: TRBD1 (6 bases). The CDR3 DNA follows: TGTGCCAGCAGCTTTTACAGGGCTGAAGGCGAGACCCAGTACTTC. Its protein is CASSFYRAEGETQYF.